The 25 T cell receptor beta chains given below trace back to one sample, sequenced in a study of radiotherapy plus CTLA-4 blockade in lung cancer. TCRdb keeps only in-frame clones here, not all; method: immunoSEQ multiplex PCR. The sample has around 45,000 clones, about 70% seen once; the top ten hold 20% to 25%. The material sequenced was peripheral blood, taken from a patient treated with radiotherapy plus ipilimumab. These receptors all stem from a human donor with non-small cell lung cancer who had a partial response to radiotherapy plus ipilimumab.

V is TRBV11-3 and J is TRBJ2-2; 10 bases fit TRBD1. Trimming at V came to 1 base and at J to 10 bases, leaving 6 bases not matched to a gene. There are 15 residues in the CDR3. Germline CDR1 and CDR2: SGHNT and YENEEA. The CDR3 loop reads CASSLGGQGTEELFF. Written as DNA, the CDR3 is TGTGCCAGCAGCTTAGGGGGACAGGGGACGGAGGAGCTGTTTTTT.

In its sample, this clone was seen a few times. The CDR3 nucleotides read TGTGCCAGCAGTTACTCTCCGACTAGCGGGGGGGTGTACGAGCAGTACTTC. This encodes CASSYSPTSGGVYEQYF. This sequence joins TRBV27 and TRBJ2-7; 14 bases are a match to TRBD2. V gave up 4 bases and J gave up 4 bases; unmatched junction bases: 9. Per the germline V gene, CDR1 is MNHEY and CDR2 is SMNVEV (reference sequence). The CDR3 extends over 17 amino acids.

This chain connects TRBV19 to TRBJ2-2, with D possibly TRBD1 on 6 matching bases. The V gene's germline CDR1 is LNHDA and CDR2 SQIVND (reference sequence). Between the trimmed V and J ends, which lost 4 bases and 6 bases, there was a span of 18 bases. This CDR3 region has 16 residues. The CDR3 DNA reads as TGTGCCAGTAGTACTCGTGGGGGCGGACCCCCCGGGGAGCTGTTTTTT. This codes for CASSTRGGGPPGELFF.

This chain links TRBV29-1 with TRBJ1-2; D unresolved. The length of the CDR3 is 12 residues. Trimming took 4 bases from V and 6 from J, leaving 12 bases between them. Germline CDR1 reads SQVTM; CDR2 reads ANQGSEA. The CDR3 spells CSVVQSFDGYTF. Written as DNA, the CDR3 is TGCAGCGTTGTCCAGTCTTTCGATGGCTACACCTTC.

The chain links TRBV5-5 to TRBJ1-6; 7 positions match TRBD1. The germline CDR1 and CDR2 sequences are SGHKS and YYEKEE (reference sequence). Trimming cost V 0 bases and J 6 bases; bases outside gene matches: 9. The CDR3 runs 17 residues. The CDR3 sequence: CASSLVGLGTANSPLHF. CDR3 nucleotide sequence: TGTGCCAGCAGCTTGGTGGGCCTAGGGACAGCTAATTCACCCCTCCACTTT.

The rearrangement joins TRBV18 to TRBJ1-1, with D perhaps matching TRBD1 (5 bases). The V end was cut by 3 bases, the J end by 0 bases, with 14 bases between. Germline V gene data show CDR1 as KGHSH and CDR2 as LQKENI. CDR3 length equals 16 residues. CDR3: CASSPAQGVMNTEAFF. The CDR3 region has the DNA TGTGCCAGCTCACCCGCCCAGGGCGTCATGAACACTGAAGCTTTCTTT. Based on the CDR3 plus reference TRBV18 and TRBJ1-1, the full variable domain is NAGVMQNPRHLVRRRGQEARLRCSPMKGHSHVYWYRQLPEEGLKFMVYLQKENIIDESGMPKERFSAEFPKEGPSILRIQQVVRGDSAAYFCASSPAQGVMNTEAFFGQGTRLTVV.

The chain links TRBV15 to TRBJ2-1; 9 bases line up with TRBD2. Germline CDR1 LNHNV, CDR2 YYDKDF (reference sequence). The J segment lost 8 bases and the V segment lost 0 bases, leaving 8 bases of the junction unmatched. The CDR3 is 16 residues long. CDR3 bases: TGTGCCACCAGCAGAGAAGGCGGGGGGGCCGGGGATGAGCAGTTCTTC. It specifies CATSREGGGAGDEQFF. Together with reference TRBV15 and TRBJ2-1, the CDR3 gives the full variable domain: DAMVIQNPRYQVTQFGKPVTLSCSQTLNHNVMYWYQQKSSQAPKLLFHYYDKDFNNEADTPDNFQSRRPNTSFCFLDIRSPGLGDTAMYLCATSREGGGAGDEQFFGPGTRLTVL.

This clone was detected a few times. The chain has TRBV5-5 and TRBJ2-3, with 16 positions matching TRBD2. In germline, CDR1 is SGHKS, CDR2 YYEKEE (reference sequence). Trimming at V came to 4 bases and at J to 5 bases, leaving 4 bases not matched to a gene. The CDR3 is made up of 16 amino acids. CDR3 coding DNA: TGTGCCAGCAGCGGCGGGACTAGCGGGAGGGGAGATACGCAGTATTTT. This encodes CASSGGTSGRGDTQYF. The variable domain in full, with the rest retrieved from reference TRBV5-5 and TRBJ2-3, is DAGVTQSPTHLIKTRGQQVTLRCSPISGHKSVSWYQQVLGQGPQFIFQYYEKEERGRGNFPDRFSARQFPNYSSELNVNALLLGDSALYLCASSGGTSGRGDTQYFGPGTRLTVL.

There are a few counts of this clone. J is TRBJ1-5 and V is TRBV7-9, with D perhaps matching TRBD1 (5 bases). In germline, CDR1 is SEHNR, CDR2 FQNEAQ (reference sequence). The germline V and J ends were trimmed by 6 bases and 1 base, with 10 bases remaining between them. The CDR3 has 14 residues. CDR3 DNA: TGTGCCAGCAGATTGGGGGGGAGCAATCAGCCCCAGCATTTT. Translation gives CASRLGGSNQPQHF.

The gene calls are TRBV18 and TRBJ2-2; a possible D gene is TRBD1 (5 bases). Germline lookup yields CDR1 KGHSH and CDR2 LQKENI. Between the trimmed V and J ends, which lost 0 bases and 6 bases, there was a span of 17 bases. The CDR3 runs 17 residues. CDR3 coding DNA: TGTGCCAGCTCACCACCCGGTGCAGGGTCCCCCGCCGGGGAGCTGTTTTTT. Amino acid sequence: CASSPPGAGSPAGELFF.

This chain joins TRBV5-6 and TRBJ2-7; the D gene is possibly TRBD2 (6 bases). V was cut by 2 bases and J by 3 bases, with 15 bases left in between. Per germline, CDR1 SGHDT and CDR2 YYEEEE. The CDR3 totals 15 residues. The CDR3 spells CASSLRDWGGYEQYF. The CDR3 bases are TGTGCCAGCAGCTTAAGGGACTGGGGCGGCTACGAGCAGTACTTC.

The V gene is TRBV7-8, the J gene TRBJ1-1; D call uncertain. Trimming stripped 3 bases from V and 4 bases from J, with 12 bases between. Germline V lookup: CDR1 SGHVS, CDR2 FQNEAQ. The CDR3 extends over 14 amino acids. In DNA form, the CDR3 reads TGTGCCAGCAGCTTTAAGATGATCGGCACTGAAGCTTTCTTT. Its protein is CASSFKMIGTEAFF.

The chain recombines TRBV28 with TRBJ1-1; D gene uncertain. CDR1 and CDR2 (germline): MDHEN, SYDVKM. V lost 4 bases and J lost 10, with 19 bases in between. This CDR3 is built from 14 residues. The CDR3 DNA reads as TGTGCCAGCAGTTCCCACGGCCCCCGGGTCAGAGCTTTCTTT. As protein: CASSSHGPRVRAFF.

V gene TRBV9 combines with J gene TRBJ2-1; 7 bases match TRBD1. The trim removed 2 bases at V and 7 bases at J, leaving 9 bases unmatched. The CDR3 sequence is 15 residues long. Germline CDR1 and CDR2: SGDLS and YYNGEE. The CDR3 here is CASSVLSGTANEQFF. CDR3 in DNA: TGTGCCAGCAGCGTCCTCTCCGGGACAGCTAATGAGCAGTTCTTC.

V and J are TRBV5-1 and TRBJ2-5; 7 nucleotides agree with TRBD1. With V trimmed by 0 bases and J by 2 bases, 4 bases remained unmatched. In germline, CDR1 is SGHRS, CDR2 YFSETQ. This CDR3 has 15 amino acids. The chain's CDR3 is CASSLVSGGQETQYF. The CDR3 DNA follows: TGCGCCAGCAGCTTGGTCTCAGGGGGACAAGAGACCCAGTACTTC. The full variable domain, rest sourced from reference TRBV5-1 and TRBJ2-5, is KAGVTQTPRYLIKTRGQQVTLSCSPISGHRSVSWYQQTPGQGLQFLFEYFSETQRNKGNFPGRFSGRQFSNSRSEMNVSTLELGDSALYLCASSLVSGGQETQYFGPGTRLLVL.

The CDR3 nucleotides are TGTGCCAGCAGCTCGACAGTCAAGGACACTGAAGCTTTCTTT. Translating gives CASSSTVKDTEAFF. The chain recombines TRBV7-6 with TRBJ1-1; D perhaps matches TRBD1 (5 bases). The CDR3 covers 14 residues. Germline V gene sequence: CDR1 SGHVS, CDR2 FNYEAQ. V was shortened by 4 bases and J by 3 bases, with 12 bases between the two germline ends.

V gene TRBV7-2 combines with J gene TRBJ1-3; 8 bases fit TRBD1. The V and J ends lost 4 bases and 5 bases, in that order; junction bases with no gene match: 4. The CDR3 is 14 amino acids. From germline, CDR1 is SGHTA and CDR2 FQGNSA. CDR3 amino acids: CASSWTGQRNTIYF. CDR3 sequence (DNA): TGTGCCAGCAGCTGGACAGGGCAGCGAAACACCATATATTTT.

V gene TRBV14 combines with J gene TRBJ2-4, with 11 bases lining up with TRBD2. After removal of 4 bases from V and 0 bases from J, the junction contained 14 bases not matched to a gene. The germline V gene has CDR1 SGHDN and CDR2 FVKESK. The CDR3 has 20 residues. This CDR3 is CASSLSGSSGRTQAKNIQYF. Here the CDR3 DNA reads TGTGCCAGCAGCCTGTCCGGGTCTAGCGGGAGGACCCAAGCCAAAAACATTCAGTACTTC.

V and J are TRBV27 and TRBJ1-5; weak D call: TRBD1 (6 bases). The CDR3 has 15 residues. Germline-derived CDR1 and CDR2 are MNHEY and SMNVEV (reference sequence). Trimming removed 6 bases at V and 6 bases at J, with 18 bases between. The CDR3 nucleotides are TGTGCCAGCAGGTCGGGAGGGGGGGGTGGTCAGCCCCAGCATTTT. Its protein is CASRSGGGGGQPQHF.

V and J are TRBV5-1 and TRBJ2-7; 7 bases align to TRBD2. V lost 6 bases to trimming and J lost 3 bases; unmatched junction nucleotides: 6. This CDR3 region has 13 residues. In germline, CDR1 is SGHRS, CDR2 YFSETQ. CDR3 sequence (DNA): TGCGCCAGCAATCGGGCGGGGGACTACGAGCAGTACTTC. Protein product: CASNRAGDYEQYF.

Only a few counts were recorded for this clone. The chain joins TRBV29-1 to TRBJ1-4; no firm D call. V was shortened by 2 bases and J by 0 bases, with 16 bases between the two germline ends. The V gene's germline CDR1 is SQVTM and CDR2 ANQGSEA. The CDR3 runs 17 residues. CDR3 amino acids: CSVELEGTLATNEKLFF. The CDR3 DNA reads as TGCAGCGTTGAATTGGAGGGCACCCTCGCAACTAATGAAAAACTGTTTTTT.

This clone was found once. The CDR3 region is CAWSREDSPLHF. The CDR3 nucleotides read TGTGCCTGGAGTCGAGAAGATTCACCCCTCCACTTT. The V and J genes are TRBV30 and TRBJ1-6; no definite D call. Germline V gives CDR1 GTSNPN, CDR2 SVGIG (reference sequence). V was trimmed by 2 bases and J by 8 bases, leaving 7 bases between them. The CDR3 runs to 12 residues.

The chain has TRBV2 and TRBJ2-4, with D possibly TRBD2 on 6 matching bases. The V gene lost 2 bases and the J gene lost 4 bases, with 15 bases spanning the gap. This CDR3 has 16 amino acids. Germline V gene lookup returns CDR1 SNHLY and CDR2 FYNNEI. CDR3 bases: TGTGCCAGCAGTGAACGGGGCGGGACGGGAAAAAACATTCAGTACTTC. It is translated as CASSERGGTGKNIQYF.

This clone was found a few times. Other DNA sequences from this sample encode an identical CDR3 as well. The chain is built from TRBV7-2 and TRBJ2-1; D not resolved. With 1 base removed from V and 7 bases from J, the gap between germline ends came to 8 bases. Germline CDR1 is SGHTA and CDR2 is FQGNSA. The CDR3 spans 13 residues. CDR3 in DNA: TGTGCCAGCAGCTTAGAGGCGGAAAATGAGCAGTTCTTC. Its translation is CASSLEAENEQFF.

J is TRBJ2-5 and V is TRBV4-1; 14 bases are a match to TRBD2. In germline, CDR1 is MGHRA, CDR2 YSYEKL. The CDR3 is made up of 14 amino acids. V was pared by 8 bases and J by 5 bases, with 4 bases of the junction left unmatched. The CDR3 protein is CASSRLAGGETQYF. CDR3 sequence (DNA): TGCGCCAGCTCCAGACTAGCGGGAGGGGAGACCCAGTACTTC.